This TCR beta chain was found in a study of shared clonotypes between healthy human individuals. Findings of the study overall: In contrast to clonotypes shared by all four donors, non-shared clonotypes had lower generation probabilities. Only blood underwent sampling, and tissue repertoires likely differ.

Some clones are missing from TCRdb's copy, which holds only in-frame ones; the method was immunoSEQ multiplex PCR. The sample carries about 2.3 million clones, more than 80% recorded once. The V segment lost 8 bases and the J segment 1 base; nucleotides outside the gene matches: 6. CDR3 size: 15 residues. Germline V gene data show CDR1 as SGHRS and CDR2 as YFSETQ. In this sample, this clone turned up once. The antigen is not known. Adult donors, all healthy and HIV-negative, had no recent acute infections or vaccinations. The sequenced sample was naive CD4+ T cells from PBMCs. Subset reported: CD45RA+ positively selected. The sequence was obtained from a man between 18 and 35 years old in good health. Some clones in this sample may be carry-over from other donors' samples. V is TRBV5-1 and J is TRBJ2-1; TRBD2 matches 10 bases. The CDR3 DNA is TGCGCCAGTCGTATAGCGGGAGGATCCTACAATGAGCAGTTCTTC. Its protein product is CASRIAGGSYNEQFF.